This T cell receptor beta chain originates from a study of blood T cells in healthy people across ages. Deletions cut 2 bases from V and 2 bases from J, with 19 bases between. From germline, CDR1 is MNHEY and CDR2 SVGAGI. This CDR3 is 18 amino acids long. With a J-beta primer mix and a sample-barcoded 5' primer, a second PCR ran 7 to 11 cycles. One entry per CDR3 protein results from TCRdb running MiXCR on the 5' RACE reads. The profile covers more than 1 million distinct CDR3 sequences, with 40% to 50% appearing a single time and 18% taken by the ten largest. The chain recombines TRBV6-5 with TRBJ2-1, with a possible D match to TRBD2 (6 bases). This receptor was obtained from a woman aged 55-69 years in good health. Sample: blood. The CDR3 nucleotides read TGTGCCAGCAGTTACCTGGGGGTAGGAGGGGTCACCTACAATGAGCAGTTCTTC. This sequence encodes CASSYLGVGGVTYNEQFF.